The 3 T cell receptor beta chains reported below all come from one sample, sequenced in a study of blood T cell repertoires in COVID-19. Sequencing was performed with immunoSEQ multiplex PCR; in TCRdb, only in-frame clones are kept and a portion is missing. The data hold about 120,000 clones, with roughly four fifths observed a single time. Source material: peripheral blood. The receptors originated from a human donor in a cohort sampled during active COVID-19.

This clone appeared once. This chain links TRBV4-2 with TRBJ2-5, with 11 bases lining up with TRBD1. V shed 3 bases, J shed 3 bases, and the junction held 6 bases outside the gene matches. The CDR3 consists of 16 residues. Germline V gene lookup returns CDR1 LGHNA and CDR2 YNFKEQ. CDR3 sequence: CASSQGGQGVKETQYF. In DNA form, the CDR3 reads TGTGCCAGCAGCCAGGGGGGACAGGGGGTTAAAGAGACCCAGTACTTC.

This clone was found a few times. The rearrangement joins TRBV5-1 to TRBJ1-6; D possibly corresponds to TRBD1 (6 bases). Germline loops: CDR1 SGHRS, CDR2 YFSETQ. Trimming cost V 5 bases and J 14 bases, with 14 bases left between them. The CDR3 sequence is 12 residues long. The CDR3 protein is CASRDSGETLHF. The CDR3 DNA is TGCGCCAGCAGGGACTCAGGGGAGACCCTCCACTTT.

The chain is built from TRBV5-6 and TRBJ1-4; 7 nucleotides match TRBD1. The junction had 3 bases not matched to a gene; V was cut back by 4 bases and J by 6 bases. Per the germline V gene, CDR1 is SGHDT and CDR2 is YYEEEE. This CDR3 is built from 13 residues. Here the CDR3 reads CASSPGTDEKLFF. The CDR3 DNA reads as TGTGCCAGCAGCCCCGGGACAGATGAAAAACTGTTTTTT. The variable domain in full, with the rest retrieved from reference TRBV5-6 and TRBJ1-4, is DAGVTQSPTHLIKTRGQQVTLRCSPKSGHDTVSWYQQALGQGPQFIFQYYEEEERQRGNFPDRFSGHQFPNYSSELNVNALLLGDSALYLCASSPGTDEKLFFGSGTQLSVL.